The 9 T cell receptor beta chains listed next were all sequenced from one sample in a study of T cell changes during pregnancy in multiple sclerosis. Method: immunoSEQ multiplex PCR; TCRdb's copy keeps in-frame clones and lacks some. The sample has fewer than 50,000 clones, 70% to 90% seen once. Material: CD8+ T cells from peripheral blood mononuclear cells, obtained in the third trimester of pregnancy. All receptors derive from a female donor with multiple sclerosis, enrolled in a pregnancy study.

This chain connects TRBV4-3 to TRBJ1-1; no definite D call. Trimming took off 4 bases at V and 0 bases at J, with 15 bases between the two ends. CDR1 and CDR2 (germline): LGHNA, YSLEER. CDR3 length: 16 residues. The CDR3 bases are TGCGCCAGCAGCCGTTCACGGTATTCGGTGAACACTGAAGCTTTCTTT. Amino acid sequence: CASSRSRYSVNTEAFF.

The V call is TRBV4-1, the J call TRBJ1-1, with a weak D call TRBD1 (5 bases). The V gene's germline CDR1 is MGHRA and CDR2 YSYEKL. Trimming removed 1 base at V and 5 bases at J, with 14 bases between. The CDR3 runs to 15 residues. The chain's CDR3 is CASSQVLGRETEAFF. The DNA of the CDR3 is TGCGCCAGCAGCCAAGTCTTGGGGCGAGAGACTGAAGCTTTCTTT.

The rearrangement links TRBV27 to TRBJ1-1; TRBD1 might be the D (5 bases). Trimming removed 5 bases from V and 5 bases from J, with 21 bases in between. This CDR3 is built from 16 residues. Germline CDR1 MNHEY, CDR2 SMNVEV (reference sequence). The CDR3 bases are TGTGCCAGCAGTCTCGCGCAATGGGGCGTTGAAACTGAAGCTTTCTTT. Translated: CASSLAQWGVETEAFF.

The chain recombines TRBV5-1 with TRBJ1-6; maybe TRBD1 (5 bases). Germline-derived CDR1 and CDR2 are SGHRS and YFSETQ. The V and J ends lost 4 bases and 9 bases respectively, with 8 bases between them. This CDR3 spans 12 amino acids. The DNA of the CDR3 is TGCGCCAGCAGCGATACAGGTTCACCCCTCCACTTT. Translating it yields CASSDTGSPLHF.

This chain connects TRBV19 to TRBJ2-7, with D possibly being TRBD1 (6 bases). The CDR3 is made up of 15 amino acids. Per the germline V gene, CDR1 is LNHDA and CDR2 is SQIVND (reference sequence). Trimming removed 5 bases at V and 3 bases at J, with 17 bases between. The CDR3 sequence: CASSPRDTSFYEQYF. DNA for the CDR3: TGTGCCAGTAGTCCACGGGACACCTCCTTCTACGAGCAGTACTTC.

The chain is built from TRBV19 and TRBJ1-5, with 9 bases that match TRBD1. This CDR3 comprises 15 residues. CDR1 is LNHDA, CDR2 SQIVND, per germline (reference sequence). The V segment lost 5 bases and the J segment 1 base; nucleotides outside the gene matches: 3. CDR3 amino acids: CASSWTGVSNQPQHF. In nucleotides, the CDR3 is TGTGCCAGTAGTTGGACAGGGGTGAGCAATCAGCCCCAGCATTTT.

The CDR3 is CASSFLQYEVITGELFF. CDR3 DNA: TGTGCCAGCAGTTTTCTCCAGTATGAGGTTATCACCGGGGAGCTGTTTTTT. This chain joins TRBV27 and TRBJ2-2; D not resolved. This CDR3 has 17 amino acids. The germline gives CDR1 MNHEY, CDR2 SMNVEV (reference sequence). Trimming stripped 3 bases from V and 4 bases from J, with 18 bases between.

V usage is TRBV12-5 and J usage is TRBJ1-2; D perhaps matches TRBD1 (6 bases). V was pared by 1 base and J by 8 bases, with 14 bases between. The CDR3 length is 14 residues. Germline V gene sequence: CDR1 LGHNT, CDR2 FRNRAP. The CDR3 here is CASGLASRDTGYTF. CDR3 DNA: TGTGCTAGTGGTTTGGCATCCCGGGACACCGGCTACACCTTC.

V usage is TRBV27 and J usage is TRBJ1-5; D might be TRBD1 (5 bases). V lost 6 bases and J lost 4, with 7 bases in between. The germline V gene has CDR1 MNHEY and CDR2 SMNVEV (reference sequence). The CDR3 consists of 12 residues. The CDR3 DNA is TGTGCCAGCAGGGGGGGGAATCAGCCCCAGCATTTT. Protein product: CASRGGNQPQHF.